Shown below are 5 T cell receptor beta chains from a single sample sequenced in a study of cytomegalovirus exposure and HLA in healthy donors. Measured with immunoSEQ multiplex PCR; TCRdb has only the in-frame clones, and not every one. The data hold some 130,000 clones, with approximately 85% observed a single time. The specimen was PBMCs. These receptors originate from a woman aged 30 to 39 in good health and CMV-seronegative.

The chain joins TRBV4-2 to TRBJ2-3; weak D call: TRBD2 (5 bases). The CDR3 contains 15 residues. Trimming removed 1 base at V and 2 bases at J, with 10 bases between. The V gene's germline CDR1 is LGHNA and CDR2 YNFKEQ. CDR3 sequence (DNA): TGTGCCAGCAGCCAAGGTCGAGGGCTCACAGATACGCAGTATTTT. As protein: CASSQGRGLTDTQYF.

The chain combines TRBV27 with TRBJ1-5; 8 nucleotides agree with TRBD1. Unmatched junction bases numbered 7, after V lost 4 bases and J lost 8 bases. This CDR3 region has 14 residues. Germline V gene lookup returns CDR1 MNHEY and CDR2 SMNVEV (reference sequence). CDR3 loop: CASSSGQGKEPQHF. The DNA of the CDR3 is TGTGCCAGCAGTTCAGGACAGGGAAAGGAGCCCCAGCATTTT.

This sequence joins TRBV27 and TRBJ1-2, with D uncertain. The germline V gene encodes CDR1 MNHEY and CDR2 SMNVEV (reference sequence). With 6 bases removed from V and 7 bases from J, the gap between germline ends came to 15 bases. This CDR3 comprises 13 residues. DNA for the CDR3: TGTGCCAGCAGGTTACACGGGTCCAGTGGCTACACCTTC. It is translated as CASRLHGSSGYTF.

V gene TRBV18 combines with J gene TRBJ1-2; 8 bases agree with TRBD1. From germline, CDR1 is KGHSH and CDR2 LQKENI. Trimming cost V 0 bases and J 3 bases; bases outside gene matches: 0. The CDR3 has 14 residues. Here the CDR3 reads CASSPPRGHYGYTF. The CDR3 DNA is TGTGCCAGCTCACCACCCAGGGGGCACTATGGCTACACCTTC. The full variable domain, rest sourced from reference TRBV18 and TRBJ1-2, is NAGVMQNPRHLVRRRGQEARLRCSPMKGHSHVYWYRQLPEEGLKFMVYLQKENIIDESGMPKERFSAEFPKEGPSILRIQQVVRGDSAAYFCASSPPRGHYGYTFGSGTRLTVV.

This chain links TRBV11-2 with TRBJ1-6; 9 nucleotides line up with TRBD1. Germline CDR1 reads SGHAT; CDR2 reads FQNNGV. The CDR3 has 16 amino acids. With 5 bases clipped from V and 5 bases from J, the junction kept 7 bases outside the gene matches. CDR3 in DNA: TGTGCCAGCAGCAACATCGGGACAGGGAATAATTCACCCCTCCACTTT. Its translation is CASSNIGTGNNSPLHF.